This TCR beta chain is drawn from a study of OX40 agonist ivuxolimab in advanced cancers. The wider study: Participants averaged approximately 60 years of age (range roughly 23 to 79) and were around 85% male.

A note on this clone: As yet, its antigen is unknown.

Using immunoSEQ multiplex PCR, the repertoire was profiled, and TCRdb retains in-frame clones only, with some absent. The repertoire holds 68,000 or so clones, with 86% as singletons. Per the germline V gene, CDR1 is SEHNR and CDR2 is FQNEAQ (reference sequence). The CDR3 loop spans 17 amino acids. Trimming left V 1 base short and J 5 bases short, with 20 bases between. Findings and caveats of the study: The investigators did not determine what antigen specificity the expanded peripheral T cells had.

The source of this sequence is an adult with an advanced solid tumor such as melanoma, head and neck, liver or kidney cancer. Source: CD4+ or CD8+ T cells sorted from blood, taken in a trial of the OX40 agonist ivuxolimab. The V and J genes are TRBV7-9 and TRBJ2-5; D is perhaps TRBD1 or TRBD2 (7 bases each). The CDR3 protein is CASSLVQGGFGEETQYF. The CDR3 DNA reads TGTGCCAGCAGCTTAGTGCAGGGGGGGTTCGGCGAGGAGACCCAGTACTTC.